The clone carrying this T cell receptor beta chain was seen only a few times. Its antigen is not known. The entry originates in a study of molecular identifiers for immune sequencing clone quantification. The CDR3 extends over 14 amino acids. The germline V gene encodes CDR1 ENHRY and CDR2 SYGVKD. Trimming removed 3 bases from V and 6 bases from J; junction bases left unmatched: 1. Using its own MiXCR run on the PCR reads, TCRdb lists one record per CDR3 protein. The table shows around 480,000 distinct CDR3 sequences, with about a fifth occurring only once. Study observations and caveats: Effector cells had over 98% of their molecules in clones above 20 RNA copies, while naive cells had under 1%.

Material for sequencing was naive CD8+ T cells from blood, with Jurkat cell RNA spiked in. As for subset: FACS-sorted CD8+CD4-CCR7+CD45RA+ naive T cells. This chain joins TRBV10-3 and TRBJ2-2, with 10 bases lining up with TRBD1. This clonotype was sampled from a human donor in good health. Some libraries in this study had Jurkat cell RNA spiked in. CDR3 sequence reads: CAISDGTGAGELFF. In DNA, the CDR3 is TGTGCCATCAGTGATGGGACAGGGGCCGGGGAGCTGTTTTTT.